This T cell receptor (beta chain) was sequenced in a study of STAT5B mutations in CD4+ large granular lymphocyte leukemia. V trimming: 6 bases; J trimming: 7 bases; junction bases outside the gene matches: 4. The CDR3 loop spans 14 amino acids. Germline CDR1 is MDHEN and CDR2 is SYDVKM. Sequencing was at survey level. Here immunoSEQ multiplex PCR was the method, and the copy in TCRdb shows in-frame clones only, minus some. The table records 20,000 to 25,000 clones, less than 80% of them present only once. The chain couples TRBV28 to TRBJ1-5; 12 positions match TRBD1. The specimen sequenced was CD4+ T cells from blood buffy coats. This TCR derives from a human donor in good health. This CDR3 reads CASRGTGGGQPQHF. In DNA, the CDR3 is TGTGCCAGCAGGGGGACAGGGGGCGGGCAGCCCCAGCATTTT.